Given below is one T cell receptor beta chain in context. Antigen specificity is unknown. TCRdb re-derived calls from the reads in MiXCR, one entry per CDR3 protein. Altogether approximately 700,000 distinct CDR3 sequences are present, roughly 35% being singletons, with the ten largest covering about 2.8%. This CDR3 spans 14 amino acids. V shed 4 bases, J shed 5 bases, and the junction held 4 bases outside the gene matches. CDR1 and CDR2 (germline): DFQATT, SNEGSKA (reference sequence). This record belongs to a study of T cell repertoires in cytomegalovirus infection. As for the study in general: Indicated by public TCR beta signatures were CMV infection and matching HLA type. Study-level points and caveats: HLA-C-restricted CMV-specific TCR beta clonotypes prevailed in the ex vivo response.

This sequence originates from a human donor in good health (CMV status not recorded). Some clones in this sample may be carry-over from other donors' samples. The chain is built from TRBV20-1 and TRBJ2-2; 10 bases map to TRBD2. Sequencing used PBMCs. The CDR3 spells CSATLAGVTGELFF. CDR3 coding DNA: TGCAGTGCTACTCTAGCGGGAGTTACCGGGGAGCTGTTTTTT.